The clone carrying this T cell receptor beta chain was seen only a few times. The antigen is undetermined. The record originates from a study of T-cell memory formation after mild COVID-19. Study details: TCR clusters largely stayed donor specific. Study-level points and caveats: A subset of responding clones appeared in pre-infection memory, suggesting cross-reactive memory joined.

Sample barcodes and UMIs were carried by the TCR alpha and TCR beta cDNA libraries that 5'RACE generated with constant-segment primers. TCRdb analysed the 5' RACE reads with MiXCR anew, one entry per CDR3 protein. The sample shows a few hundred thousand distinct CDR3 sequences, roughly 21% of them seen only once. The CDR3 runs 16 residues. The V gene end was trimmed by 1 base and the J gene end by 4 bases; junction bases not matched to a gene: 7. Germline CDR1 reads SGHRS; CDR2 reads YFSETQ. Sequencing input: PBMCs or a T cell subset sorted from them (not recorded which). The clonotype originates from an adult woman who had mild COVID-19 (a few samples of this study predate the infection). Cell type and time point are not known. This chain uses TRBV5-1 with TRBJ2-3; TRBD1 matches 9 bases. DNA for the CDR3: TGCGCCAGCAGCTTGACAGGGACAGGGAGTGCAGATACGCAGTATTTT. Translation: CASSLTGTGSADTQYF.